This entry concerns a single T cell receptor beta chain. Assay used: immunoSEQ multiplex PCR; TCRdb lists only in-frame clones, some missing. The table records 160,000 or so clones, around 90% of them present only once. This specimen belongs to a study of T cell responses to AZD1222 COVID-19 vaccine. The starting material was peripheral blood, obtained on day 0 of AZD1222 vaccination. The receptor comes from an adult in good health.

The CDR3: CASSWGAGNTEAFF. The CDR3 DNA reads TGTGCCAGCAGTTGGGGGGCGGGCAACACTGAAGCTTTCTTT. This chain connects TRBV28 to TRBJ1-1; D perhaps matches TRBD1 (6 bases). This CDR3 comprises 14 residues. V shed 4 bases and J shed 2 bases, with 11 bases lying between them. The germline V gene has CDR1 MDHEN and CDR2 SYDVKM.